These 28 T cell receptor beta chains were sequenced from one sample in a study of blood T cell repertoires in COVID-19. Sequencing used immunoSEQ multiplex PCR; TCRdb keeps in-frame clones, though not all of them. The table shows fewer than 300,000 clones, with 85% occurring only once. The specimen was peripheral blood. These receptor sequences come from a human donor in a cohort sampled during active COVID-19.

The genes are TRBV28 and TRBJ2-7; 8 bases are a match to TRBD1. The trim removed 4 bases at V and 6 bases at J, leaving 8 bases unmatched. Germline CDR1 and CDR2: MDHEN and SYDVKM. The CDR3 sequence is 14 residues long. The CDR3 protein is CASSSDPTGGEQYF. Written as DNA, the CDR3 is TGTGCCAGCAGTTCGGACCCAACAGGGGGCGAGCAGTACTTC.

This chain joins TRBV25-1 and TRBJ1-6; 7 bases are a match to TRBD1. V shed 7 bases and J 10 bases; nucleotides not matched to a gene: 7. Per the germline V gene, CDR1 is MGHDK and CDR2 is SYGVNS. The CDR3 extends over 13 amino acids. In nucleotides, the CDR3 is TGTGCCAGCAAATCAGGGGGTGGATCACCCCTCCACTTT. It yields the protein CASKSGGGSPLHF. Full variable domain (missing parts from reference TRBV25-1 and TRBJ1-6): EADIYQTPRYLVIGTGKKITLECSQTMGHDKMYWYQQDPGMELHLIHYSYGVNSTEKGDLSSESTVSRIRTEHFPLTLESARPSHTSQYLCASKSGGGSPLHFGNGTRLTVT.

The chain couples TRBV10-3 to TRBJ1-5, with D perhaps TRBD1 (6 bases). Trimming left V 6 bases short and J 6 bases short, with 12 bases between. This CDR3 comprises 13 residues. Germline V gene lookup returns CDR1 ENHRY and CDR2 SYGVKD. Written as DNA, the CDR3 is TGTGCCATCAGCGAGGACAGACCTCAGCCCCAGCATTTT. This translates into CAISEDRPQPQHF.

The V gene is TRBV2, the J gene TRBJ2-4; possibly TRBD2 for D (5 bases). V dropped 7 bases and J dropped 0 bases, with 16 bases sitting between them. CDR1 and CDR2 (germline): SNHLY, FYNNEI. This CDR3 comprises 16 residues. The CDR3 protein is CASTPRARVAKNIQYF. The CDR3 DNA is TGTGCCAGCACCCCAAGGGCGCGGGTAGCCAAAAACATTCAGTACTTC.

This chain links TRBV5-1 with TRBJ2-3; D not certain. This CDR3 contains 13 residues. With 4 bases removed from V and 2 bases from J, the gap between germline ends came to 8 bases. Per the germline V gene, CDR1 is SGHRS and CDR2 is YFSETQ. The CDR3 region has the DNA TGCGCCAGCAGCCCCTCGTACACAGATACGCAGTATTTT. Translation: CASSPSYTDTQYF.

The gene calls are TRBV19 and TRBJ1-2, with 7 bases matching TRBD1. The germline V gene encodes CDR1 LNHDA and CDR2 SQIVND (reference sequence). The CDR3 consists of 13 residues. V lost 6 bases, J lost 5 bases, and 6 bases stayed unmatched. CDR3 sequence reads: CASRRQGPYGYTF. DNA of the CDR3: TGTGCCAGTAGGAGACAGGGTCCTTATGGCTACACCTTC.

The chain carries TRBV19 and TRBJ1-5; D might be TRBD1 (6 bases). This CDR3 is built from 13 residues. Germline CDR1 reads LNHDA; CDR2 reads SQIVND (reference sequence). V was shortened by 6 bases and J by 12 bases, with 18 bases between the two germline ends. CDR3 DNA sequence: TGTGCCAGTAGAAAACGATGGGACACCGGCCAGCATTTT. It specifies CASRKRWDTGQHF.

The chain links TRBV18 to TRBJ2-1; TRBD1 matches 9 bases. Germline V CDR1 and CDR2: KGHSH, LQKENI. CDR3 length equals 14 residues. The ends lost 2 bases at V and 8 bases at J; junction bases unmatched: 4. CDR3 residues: CASSPGTGRDEQFF. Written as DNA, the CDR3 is TGTGCCAGCTCACCAGGGACAGGGAGGGATGAGCAGTTCTTC.

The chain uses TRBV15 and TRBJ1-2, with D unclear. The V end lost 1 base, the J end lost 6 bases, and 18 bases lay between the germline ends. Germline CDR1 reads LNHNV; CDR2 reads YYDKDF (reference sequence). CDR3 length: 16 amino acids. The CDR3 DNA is TGTGCCACCAGCAGAGGCAGTTCTGCAATGCAGGATGGCTACACCTTC. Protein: CATSRGSSAMQDGYTF.

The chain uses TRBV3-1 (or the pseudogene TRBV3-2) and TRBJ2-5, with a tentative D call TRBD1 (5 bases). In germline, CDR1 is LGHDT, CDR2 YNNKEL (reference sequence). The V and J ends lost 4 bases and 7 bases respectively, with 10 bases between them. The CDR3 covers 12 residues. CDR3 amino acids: CASSRPQGTQYF. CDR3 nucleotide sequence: TGTGCCAGCAGCCGCCCGCAGGGGACCCAGTACTTC.

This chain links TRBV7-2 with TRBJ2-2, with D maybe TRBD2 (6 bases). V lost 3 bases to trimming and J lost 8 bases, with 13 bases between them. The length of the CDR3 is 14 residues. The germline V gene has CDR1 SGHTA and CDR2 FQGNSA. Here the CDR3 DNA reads TGTGCCAGCAGCTTTAGGCGGGAAAAAGGGGAGCTGTTTTTT. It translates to CASSFRREKGELFF.

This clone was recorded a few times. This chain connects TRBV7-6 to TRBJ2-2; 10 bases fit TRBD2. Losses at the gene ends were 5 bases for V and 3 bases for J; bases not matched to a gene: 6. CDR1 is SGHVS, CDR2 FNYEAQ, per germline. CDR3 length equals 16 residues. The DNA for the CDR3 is TGTGCCAGCAGCATACTAGCGGGGCCCGACACCGGGGAGCTGTTTTTT. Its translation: CASSILAGPDTGELFF.

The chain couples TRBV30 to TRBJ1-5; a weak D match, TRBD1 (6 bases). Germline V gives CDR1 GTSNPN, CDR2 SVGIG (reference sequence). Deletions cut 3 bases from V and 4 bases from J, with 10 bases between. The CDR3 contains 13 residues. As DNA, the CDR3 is TGTGCCTGGAGGTCTCAGGGGAATCAGCCCCAGCATTTT. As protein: CAWRSQGNQPQHF.

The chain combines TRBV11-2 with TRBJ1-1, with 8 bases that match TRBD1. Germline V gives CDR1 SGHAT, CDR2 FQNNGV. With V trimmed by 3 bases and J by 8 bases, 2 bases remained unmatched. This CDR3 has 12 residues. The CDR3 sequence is CASSLDREEAFF. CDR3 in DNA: TGTGCCAGCAGCTTGGACAGGGAAGAAGCTTTCTTT.

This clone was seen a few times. Here the CDR3 reads CASSLALGRANTGELFF. In nucleotides, the CDR3 is TGTGCCAGCAGCTTAGCGCTCGGGAGGGCGAACACCGGGGAGCTGTTTTTT. The chain is built from TRBV7-2 and TRBJ2-2; 8 bases are a match to TRBD2. Germline V CDR1 and CDR2: SGHTA, FQGNSA. The CDR3 covers 17 residues. J was trimmed by 0 bases and V by 0 bases; bases with no gene match: 3.

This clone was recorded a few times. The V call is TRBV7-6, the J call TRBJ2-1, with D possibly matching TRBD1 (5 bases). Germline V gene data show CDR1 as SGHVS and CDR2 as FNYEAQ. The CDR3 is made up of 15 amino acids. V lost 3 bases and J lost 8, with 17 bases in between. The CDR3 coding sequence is TGTGCCAGCAGCTTGTCGCCCAGGGTAATCGATGAGCAGTTCTTC. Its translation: CASSLSPRVIDEQFF.

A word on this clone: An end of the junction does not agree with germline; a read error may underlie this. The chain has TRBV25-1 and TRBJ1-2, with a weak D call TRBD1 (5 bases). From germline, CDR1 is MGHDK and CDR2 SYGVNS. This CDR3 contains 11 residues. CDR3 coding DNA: TGTGCCAGCAGTGGATACACGACAGCAGCCTTC. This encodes CASSGYTTAAF.

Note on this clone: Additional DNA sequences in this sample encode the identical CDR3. CDR3 sequence (DNA): TGTGCCAGCAGTTACTCCCCGGACAGGGGATATGGCTACACCTTC. The encoded protein is CASSYSPDRGYGYTF. V usage is TRBV6-5 and J usage is TRBJ1-2; 9 positions agree with TRBD1. In germline, CDR1 is MNHEY, CDR2 SVGAGI. Losses at the gene ends were 0 bases for V and 5 bases for J; bases not matched to a gene: 4. The CDR3 has 15 residues.

The chain's CDR3 is CASSQDPSFSRTQGDSSNQPQHF. The CDR3 DNA reads TGTGCCAGCAGCCAAGATCCTAGTTTCAGCCGGACCCAGGGGGACTCTAGCAATCAGCCCCAGCATTTT. The chain joins TRBV3-1 (or the pseudogene TRBV3-2) to TRBJ1-5; 7 nucleotides line up with TRBD1. The germline V gene encodes CDR1 LGHDT and CDR2 YNNKEL (reference sequence). V trimming: 0 bases; J trimming: 0 bases; junction bases outside the gene matches: 23. The CDR3 totals 23 residues.

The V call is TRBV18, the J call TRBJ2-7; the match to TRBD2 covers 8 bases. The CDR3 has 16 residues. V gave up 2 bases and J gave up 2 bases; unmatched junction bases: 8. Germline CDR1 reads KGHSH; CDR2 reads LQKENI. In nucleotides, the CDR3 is TGTGCCAGCTCACCAGCTCCTAGCGGGTCGACCTACGAGCAGTACTTC. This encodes CASSPAPSGSTYEQYF.

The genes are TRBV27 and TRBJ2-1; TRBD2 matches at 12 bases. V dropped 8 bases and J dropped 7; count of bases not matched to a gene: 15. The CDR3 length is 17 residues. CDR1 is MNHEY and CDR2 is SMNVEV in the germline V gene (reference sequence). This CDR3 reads CASGGRGLAGGRNEQFF. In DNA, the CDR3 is TGTGCCAGCGGGGGGAGGGGGCTAGCGGGAGGGCGAAATGAGCAGTTCTTC.

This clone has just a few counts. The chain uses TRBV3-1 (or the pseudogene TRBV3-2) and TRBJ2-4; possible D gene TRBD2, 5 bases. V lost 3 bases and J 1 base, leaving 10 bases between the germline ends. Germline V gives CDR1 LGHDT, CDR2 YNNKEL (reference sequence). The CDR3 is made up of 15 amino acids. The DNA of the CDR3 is TGTGCCAGCAGCCAGCGGGCTCGGGCCAAAAACATTCAGTACTTC. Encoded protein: CASSQRARAKNIQYF.

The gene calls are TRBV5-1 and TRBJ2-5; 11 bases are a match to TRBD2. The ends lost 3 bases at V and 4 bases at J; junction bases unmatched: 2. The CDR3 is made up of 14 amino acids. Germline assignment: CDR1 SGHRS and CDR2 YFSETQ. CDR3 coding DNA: TGCGCCAGCAGCTCTCTAGCGGGAGGAGAGACCCAGTACTTC. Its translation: CASSSLAGGETQYF.

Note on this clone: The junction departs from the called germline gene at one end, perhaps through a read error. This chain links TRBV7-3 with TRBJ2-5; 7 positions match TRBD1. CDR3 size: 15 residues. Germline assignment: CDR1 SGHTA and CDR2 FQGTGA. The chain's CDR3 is CASSLTTGDWETQYF. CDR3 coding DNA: TGTGCCAGCAGCCTAACCACAGGGGATTGGGAGACCCAGTACTTC.

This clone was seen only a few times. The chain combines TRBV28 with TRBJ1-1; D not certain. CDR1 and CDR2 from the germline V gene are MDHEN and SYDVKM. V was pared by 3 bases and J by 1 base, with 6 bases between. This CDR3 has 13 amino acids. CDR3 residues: CASSLTTNTEAFF. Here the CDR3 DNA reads TGTGCCAGCAGTTTGACAACGAACACTGAAGCTTTCTTT.

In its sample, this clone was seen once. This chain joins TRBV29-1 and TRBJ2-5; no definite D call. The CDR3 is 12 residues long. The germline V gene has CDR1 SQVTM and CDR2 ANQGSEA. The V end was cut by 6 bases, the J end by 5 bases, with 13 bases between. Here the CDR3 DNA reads TGCAGCGTCCACCACAGTCGGGAGACCCAGTACTTC. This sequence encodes CSVHHSRETQYF.

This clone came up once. The CDR3 region has the DNA TGTGCCAGCAGCGTAGCGGGAGGGCCGAGAGATACGCAGTATTTT. Translated: CASSVAGGPRDTQYF. The chain recombines TRBV9 with TRBJ2-3; 8 nucleotides match TRBD2. With 0 bases clipped from V and 5 bases from J, the junction kept 5 bases outside the gene matches. The CDR3 consists of 15 residues. Looked up from germline, CDR1 is SGDLS and CDR2 is YYNGEE. The variable domain in full, completed from reference TRBV9 and TRBJ2-3, reads DSGVTQTPKHLITATGQRVTLRCSPRSGDLSVYWYQQSLDQGLQFLIQYYNGEERAKGNILERFSAQQFPDLHSELNLSSLELGDSALYFCASSVAGGPRDTQYFGPGTRLTVL.

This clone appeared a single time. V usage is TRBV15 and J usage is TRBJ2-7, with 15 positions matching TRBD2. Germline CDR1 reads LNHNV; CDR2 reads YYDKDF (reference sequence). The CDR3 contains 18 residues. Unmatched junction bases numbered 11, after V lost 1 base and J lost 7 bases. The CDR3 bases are TGTGCCACCAGCAGAGGATTGACGGGACTAGCGGGAGGAGGAGAGCAGTACTTC. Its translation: CATSRGLTGLAGGGEQYF.